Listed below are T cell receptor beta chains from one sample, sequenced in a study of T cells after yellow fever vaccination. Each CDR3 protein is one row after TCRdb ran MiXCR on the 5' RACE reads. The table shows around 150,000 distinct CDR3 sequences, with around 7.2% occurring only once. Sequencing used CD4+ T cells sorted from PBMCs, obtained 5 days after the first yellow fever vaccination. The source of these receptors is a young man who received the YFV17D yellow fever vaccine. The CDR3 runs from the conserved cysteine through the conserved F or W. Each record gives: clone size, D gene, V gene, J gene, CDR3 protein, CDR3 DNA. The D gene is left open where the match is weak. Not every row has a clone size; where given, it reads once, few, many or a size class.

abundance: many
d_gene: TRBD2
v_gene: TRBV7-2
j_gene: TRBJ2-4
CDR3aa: CASSLSGGGKSIQYF
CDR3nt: TGTGCCAGCAGCCTTAGCGGGGGGGGTAAGAGCATTCAGTACTTC

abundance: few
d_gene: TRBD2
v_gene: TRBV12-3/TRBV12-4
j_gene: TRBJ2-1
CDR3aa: CASSLIAGGYNEQFF
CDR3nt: TGTGCCAGCAGTTTAATAGCGGGGGGTTACAATGAGCAGTTCTTC

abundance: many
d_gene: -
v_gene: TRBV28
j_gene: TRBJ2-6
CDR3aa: CASSLSIFEVLGANVLTF
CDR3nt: TGTGCCAGCAGTTTATCCATCTTCGAGGTCCTCGGGGCCAACGTCCTGACTTTC

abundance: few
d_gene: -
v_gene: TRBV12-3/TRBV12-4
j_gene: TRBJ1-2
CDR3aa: CASSLWGRANYGYTF
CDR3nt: TGTGCCAGCAGCTTATGGGGGAGAGCTAACTATGGCTACACCTTC

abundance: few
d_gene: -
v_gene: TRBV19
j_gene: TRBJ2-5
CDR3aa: CASSIGTYETQYF
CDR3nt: TGTGCCAGTAGTATAGGGACATATGAGACCCAGTACTTC

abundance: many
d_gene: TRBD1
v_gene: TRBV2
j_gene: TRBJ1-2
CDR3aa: CAISLVGQGFSLDGYTF
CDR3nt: TGTGCCATTTCTTTGGTTGGACAGGGTTTTTCTTTGGATGGCTACACCTTC

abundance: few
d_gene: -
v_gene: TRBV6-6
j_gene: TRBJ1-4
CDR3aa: CASSPYSGEKLFF
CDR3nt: TGTGCCAGCAGCCCCTACAGTGGGGAAAAACTGTTTTTT

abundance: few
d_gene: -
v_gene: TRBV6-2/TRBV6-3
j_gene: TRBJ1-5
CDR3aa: CASSYDGNQPQHF
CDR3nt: TGTGCCAGCAGTTACGACGGCAATCAGCCCCAGCATTTT

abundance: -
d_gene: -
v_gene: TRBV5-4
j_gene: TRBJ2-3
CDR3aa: CASSMDVTDTQYF
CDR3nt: TGTGCCAGCAGCATGGACGTCACAGATACGCAGTATTTT

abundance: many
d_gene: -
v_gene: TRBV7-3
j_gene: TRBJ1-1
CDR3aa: CASSSWTDTEAFF
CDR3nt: TGTGCCAGCAGCTCATGGACGGATACAGAAGCTTTCTTT

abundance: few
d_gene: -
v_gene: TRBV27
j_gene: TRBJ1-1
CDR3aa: CASSLNQADEAFF
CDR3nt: TGTGCCAGCAGTTTGAATCAGGCAGATGAAGCTTTCTTT

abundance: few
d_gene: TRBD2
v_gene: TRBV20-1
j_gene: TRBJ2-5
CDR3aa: CSARDRTSGETQYF
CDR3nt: TGCAGTGCTAGAGACCGGACTAGCGGGGAGACCCAGTACTTC

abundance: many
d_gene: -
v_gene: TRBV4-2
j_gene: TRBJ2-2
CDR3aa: CASSQDPPGNTGELFF
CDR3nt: TGTGCCAGCAGCCAAGATCCGCCGGGGAACACCGGGGAGCTGTTTTTT

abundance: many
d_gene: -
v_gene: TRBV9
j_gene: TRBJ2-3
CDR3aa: CASSVRGTSTDTQYF
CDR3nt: TGTGCCAGCAGCGTCAGGGGGACTAGCACAGATACGCAGTATTTT

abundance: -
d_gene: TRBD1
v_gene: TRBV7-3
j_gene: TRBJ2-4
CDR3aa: CASSLRTSDRGFKAKNIQYF
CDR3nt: TGTGCCAGCAGCTTAAGAACGTCGGACAGGGGTTTTAAGGCCAAAAACATTCAGTACTTC

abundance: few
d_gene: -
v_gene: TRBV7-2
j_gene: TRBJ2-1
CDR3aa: CASSLGWLSYNEQFF
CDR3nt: TGTGCCAGCAGCTTAGGGTGGCTATCGTACAATGAGCAGTTCTTC

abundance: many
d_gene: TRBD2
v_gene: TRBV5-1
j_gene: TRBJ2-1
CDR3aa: CASSLRGGGYNEQFF
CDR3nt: TGCGCCAGCAGCTTGCGGGGCGGGGGCTACAATGAGCAGTTCTTC

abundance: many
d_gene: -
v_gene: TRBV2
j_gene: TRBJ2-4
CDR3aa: CAMVGDIAKNIQYF
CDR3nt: TGTGCCATGGTGGGGGACATAGCCAAAAACATTCAGTACTTC

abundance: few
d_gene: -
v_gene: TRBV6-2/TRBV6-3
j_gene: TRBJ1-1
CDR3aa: CASSYAGRRAFF
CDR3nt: TGTGCCAGCAGTTACGCGGGGCGCAGAGCTTTCTTT

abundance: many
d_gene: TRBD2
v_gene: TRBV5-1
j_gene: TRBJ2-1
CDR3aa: CASSFPTSGGRSYNEQFF
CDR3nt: TGCGCCAGCAGCTTCCCCACTAGCGGGGGACGCTCCTACAATGAGCAGTTCTTC

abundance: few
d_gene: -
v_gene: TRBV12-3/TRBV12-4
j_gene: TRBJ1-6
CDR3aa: CASSLLGVGPLHF
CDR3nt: TGTGCCAGCAGTTTGCTGGGGGTCGGACCCCTCCACTTT

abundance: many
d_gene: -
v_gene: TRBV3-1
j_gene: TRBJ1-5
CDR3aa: CASSQGARGVGQPQHF
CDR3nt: TGTGCCAGCAGCCAAGGGGCCAGGGGTGTGGGTCAGCCCCAGCATTTT

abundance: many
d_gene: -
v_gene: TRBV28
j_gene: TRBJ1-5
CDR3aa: CASSLPGPYAQHF
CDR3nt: TGTGCCAGCAGTTTACCCGGGCCTTATGCCCAGCATTTT

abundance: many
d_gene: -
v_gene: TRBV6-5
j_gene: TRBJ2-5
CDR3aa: CASSNTAMGTQYF
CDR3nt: TGTGCCAGCAGTAACACGGCCATGGGGACCCAGTACTTC

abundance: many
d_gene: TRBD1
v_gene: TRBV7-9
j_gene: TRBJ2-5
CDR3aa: CASSRGQGADRETQYF
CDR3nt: TGTGCCAGCAGCCGAGGACAGGGGGCCGATCGAGAGACCCAGTACTTC

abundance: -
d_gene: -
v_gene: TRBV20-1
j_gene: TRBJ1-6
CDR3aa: CSAGKLSSYNSPLHF
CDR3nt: TGCAGTGCTGGAAAGCTGAGCTCCTATAATTCACCCCTCCACTTT

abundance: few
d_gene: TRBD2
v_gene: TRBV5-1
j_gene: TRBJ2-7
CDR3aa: CASSSILAGGYEQYF
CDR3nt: TGCGCCAGCAGCTCCATACTAGCGGGGGGCTACGAGCAGTACTTC

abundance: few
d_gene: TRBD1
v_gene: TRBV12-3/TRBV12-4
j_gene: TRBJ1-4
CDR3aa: CASSRDSFNEKLFF
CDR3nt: TGTGCCAGCAGCCGGGACAGCTTTAATGAAAAACTGTTTTTT

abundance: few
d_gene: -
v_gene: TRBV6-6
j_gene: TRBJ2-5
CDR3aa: CASGWEETQYF
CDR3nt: TGTGCCAGCGGTTGGGAGGAGACCCAGTACTTC

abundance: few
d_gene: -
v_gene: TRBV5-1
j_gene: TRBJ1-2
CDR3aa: CASSQDGTRGYTF
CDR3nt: TGCGCCAGCAGCCAGGACGGGACGCGTGGCTACACCTTC

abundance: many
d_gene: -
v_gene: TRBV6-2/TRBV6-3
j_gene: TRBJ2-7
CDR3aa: CASKVFPGPYEQYF
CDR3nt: TGTGCCAGCAAAGTTTTTCCGGGACCATACGAGCAGTACTTC

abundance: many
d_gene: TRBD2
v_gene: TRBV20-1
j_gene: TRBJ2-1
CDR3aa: CSARRVRASGGYEQFF
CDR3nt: TGCAGTGCTAGAAGGGTACGGGCTAGCGGGGGGTATGAGCAGTTCTTC

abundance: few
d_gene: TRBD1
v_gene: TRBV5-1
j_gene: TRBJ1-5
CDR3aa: CASSGQGGDQPQHF
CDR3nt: TGCGCCAGCAGCGGACAGGGGGGGGATCAGCCCCAGCATTTT

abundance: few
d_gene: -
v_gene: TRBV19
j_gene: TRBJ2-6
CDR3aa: CASSYKVGSSGANVLTF
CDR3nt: TGTGCCAGTAGTTACAAGGTGGGGAGCTCTGGGGCCAACGTCCTGACTTTC

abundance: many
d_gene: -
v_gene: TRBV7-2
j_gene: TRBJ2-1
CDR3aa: CASSTGGGLKDEQFF
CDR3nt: TGTGCCAGCAGCACCGGAGGCGGGCTTAAGGATGAGCAGTTCTTC

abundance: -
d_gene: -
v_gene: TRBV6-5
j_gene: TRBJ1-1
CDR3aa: CASRLQRNTEAFF
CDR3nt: TGTGCCAGCCGTCTACAGAGGAACACTGAAGCTTTCTTT

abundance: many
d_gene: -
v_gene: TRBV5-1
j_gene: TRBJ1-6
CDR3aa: CASSLEGGSPLHF
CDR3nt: TGCGCCAGCAGCTTGGAGGGGGGTTCACCCCTCCACTTT

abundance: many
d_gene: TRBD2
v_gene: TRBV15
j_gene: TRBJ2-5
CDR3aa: CATSSSPGGQETQYF
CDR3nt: TGTGCCACCAGCTCCTCCCCGGGGGGACAAGAGACCCAGTACTTC

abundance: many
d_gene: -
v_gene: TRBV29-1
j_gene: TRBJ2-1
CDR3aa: CSAYGGASEQFF
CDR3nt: TGCAGCGCCTATGGGGGGGCTTCCGAGCAGTTCTTC

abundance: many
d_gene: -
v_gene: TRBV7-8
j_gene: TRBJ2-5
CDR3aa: CASVTGHGTQYF
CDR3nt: TGTGCCAGCGTTACGGGACATGGGACCCAGTACTTC

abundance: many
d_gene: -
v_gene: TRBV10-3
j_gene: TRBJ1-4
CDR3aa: CAIRSEGSNEKLFF
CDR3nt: TGTGCCATCAGGAGCGAGGGGTCTAATGAAAAACTGTTTTTT

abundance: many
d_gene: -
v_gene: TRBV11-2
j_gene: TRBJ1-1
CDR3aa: CASSLVIGRRTAEAFF
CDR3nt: TGTGCCAGCAGCTTAGTTATCGGGCGGCGAACCGCTGAAGCTTTCTTT

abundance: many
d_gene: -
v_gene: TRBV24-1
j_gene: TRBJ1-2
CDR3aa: CATSGSDDYGYTF
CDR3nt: TGTGCCACCAGTGGCTCGGACGACTATGGCTACACCTTC

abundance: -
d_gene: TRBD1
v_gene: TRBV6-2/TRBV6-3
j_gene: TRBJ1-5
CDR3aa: CASSWDRRGGQPQHF
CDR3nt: TGTGCCAGCAGTTGGGACAGGCGCGGGGGTCAGCCCCAGCATTTT

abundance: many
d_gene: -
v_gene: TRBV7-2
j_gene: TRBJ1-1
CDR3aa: CASSLAADTEAFF
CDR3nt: TGTGCCAGCAGCTTAGCGGCAGACACTGAAGCTTTCTTT

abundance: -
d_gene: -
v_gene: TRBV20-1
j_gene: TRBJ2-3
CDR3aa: CSAPDWAPGTDTQYF
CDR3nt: TGCAGTGCTCCCGACTGGGCCCCGGGCACAGATACGCAGTATTTT